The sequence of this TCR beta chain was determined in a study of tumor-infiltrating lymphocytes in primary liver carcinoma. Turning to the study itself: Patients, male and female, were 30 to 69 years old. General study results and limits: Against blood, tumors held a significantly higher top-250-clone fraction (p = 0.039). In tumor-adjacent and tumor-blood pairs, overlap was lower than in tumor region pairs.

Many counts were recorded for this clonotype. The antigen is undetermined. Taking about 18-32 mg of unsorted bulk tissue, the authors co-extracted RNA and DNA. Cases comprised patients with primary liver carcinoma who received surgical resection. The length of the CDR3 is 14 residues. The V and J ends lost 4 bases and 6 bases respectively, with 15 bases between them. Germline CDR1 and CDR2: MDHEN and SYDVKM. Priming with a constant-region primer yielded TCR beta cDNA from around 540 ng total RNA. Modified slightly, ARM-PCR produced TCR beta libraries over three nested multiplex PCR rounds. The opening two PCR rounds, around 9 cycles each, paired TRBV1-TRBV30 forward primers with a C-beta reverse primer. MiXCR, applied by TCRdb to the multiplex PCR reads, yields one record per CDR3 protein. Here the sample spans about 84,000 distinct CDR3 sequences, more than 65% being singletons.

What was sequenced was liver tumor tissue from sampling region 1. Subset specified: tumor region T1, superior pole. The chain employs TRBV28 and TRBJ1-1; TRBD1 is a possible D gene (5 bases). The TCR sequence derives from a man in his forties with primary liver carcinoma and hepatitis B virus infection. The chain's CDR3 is CASSSQGEIAEAFF. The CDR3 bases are TGTGCCAGCAGTTCTCAGGGAGAGATAGCTGAAGCTTTCTTT.